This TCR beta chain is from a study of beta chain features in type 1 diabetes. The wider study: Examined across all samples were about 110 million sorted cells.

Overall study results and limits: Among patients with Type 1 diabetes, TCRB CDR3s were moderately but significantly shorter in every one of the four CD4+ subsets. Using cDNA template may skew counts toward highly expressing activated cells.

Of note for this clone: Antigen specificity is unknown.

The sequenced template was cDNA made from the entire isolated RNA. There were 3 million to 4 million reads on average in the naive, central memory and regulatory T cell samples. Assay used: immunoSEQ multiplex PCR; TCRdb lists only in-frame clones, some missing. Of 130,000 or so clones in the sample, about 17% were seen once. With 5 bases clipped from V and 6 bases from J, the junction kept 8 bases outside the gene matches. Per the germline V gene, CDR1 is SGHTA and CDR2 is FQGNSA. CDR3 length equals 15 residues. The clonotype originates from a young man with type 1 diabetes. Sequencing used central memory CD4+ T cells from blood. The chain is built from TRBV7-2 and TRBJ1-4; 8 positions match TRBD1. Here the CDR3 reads CASSPRSGGDEKLFF. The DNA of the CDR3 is TGTGCCAGCAGCCCTCGATCAGGGGGCGATGAAAAACTGTTTTTT.